The rows below give T cell receptor beta chains drawn from one sample of a study of human T cells and chemical hapten exposure. TCRdb analysed the RACE reads with MiXCR anew, one entry per CDR3 protein. The sample holds some 100,000 distinct CDR3 sequences, 9.2% seen once. Sequencing was performed on whole blood, taken in connection with sensitization to the hapten diphenylcyclopropenone (DPC). These receptor sequences come from a woman aged 40 to 55 with alopecia areata. Some clones in this sample may be carry-over from other donors' samples. Both conserved end residues are part of each CDR3. Each record gives: CDR3 length, J gene, clone size, V gene, D gene, CDR3 DNA, CDR3 protein. D genes are given only for firm matches. The size field is filled for only some rows; it gives once, few, many or a size class.

CDR3 length: 13; J gene: TRBJ1-5; clone size: many; V gene: TRBV7-9; D gene: NA; CDR3 DNA: TGTGCCAGCAGCTGGAGCGGCAATCAGCCCCAGCATTTT; CDR3 protein: CASSWSGNQPQHF
CDR3 length: 15; J gene: TRBJ1-5; clone size: few; V gene: TRBV5-4; D gene: NA; CDR3 DNA: TGTGCCAGCAGCTTGGATAGGGGGAGGGCTCAGCCCCAGCATTTT; CDR3 protein: CASSLDRGRAQPQHF
CDR3 length: 14; J gene: TRBJ1-2; clone size: few; V gene: TRBV7-6; D gene: NA; CDR3 DNA: TGTGCCAGCAGCCCCATAGGGGAAAACTATGGCTACACCTTC; CDR3 protein: CASSPIGENYGYTF
CDR3 length: 15; J gene: TRBJ2-1; clone size: few; V gene: TRBV28; D gene: TRBD2; CDR3 DNA: TGTGCCAGCAGTCCCCTGGGAGCGGGGAACAATGAGCAGTTCTTC; CDR3 protein: CASSPLGAGNNEQFF
CDR3 length: 12; J gene: TRBJ1-1; clone size: NA; V gene: TRBV4-1; D gene: NA; CDR3 DNA: TGCGCCAGCAGCCCGAGCGGGGCTGAAGCTTTCTTT; CDR3 protein: CASSPSGAEAFF
CDR3 length: 12; J gene: TRBJ1-1; clone size: NA; V gene: TRBV24-1; D gene: NA; CDR3 DNA: TGTGCCACCAGTGACGGAGGGACTGAAGCTTTCTTT; CDR3 protein: CATSDGGTEAFF
CDR3 length: 14; J gene: TRBJ2-2; clone size: NA; V gene: TRBV6-1; D gene: NA; CDR3 DNA: TGTGCCACATCCAGCGCTAGGCGTACCGGGGAGCTGTTTTTT; CDR3 protein: CATSSARRTGELFF
CDR3 length: 16; J gene: TRBJ1-3; clone size: many; V gene: TRBV7-2; D gene: TRBD1; CDR3 DNA: TGTGCCAGCAGCTCGCTAACAGGGGGCGGTGGAAACACCATATATTTT; CDR3 protein: CASSSLTGGGGNTIYF
CDR3 length: 15; J gene: TRBJ1-6; clone size: few; V gene: TRBV3-1; D gene: TRBD1; CDR3 DNA: TGTGCCAGCAGCAGAGACAGGGGAGGTAATTCACCCCTCCACTTT; CDR3 protein: CASSRDRGGNSPLHF
CDR3 length: 15; J gene: TRBJ1-6; clone size: many; V gene: TRBV27; D gene: NA; CDR3 DNA: TGTGCCAGCAGGGCGATTGGCTCCTATAATTCACCCCTCCACTTT; CDR3 protein: CASRAIGSYNSPLHF
CDR3 length: 14; J gene: TRBJ2-7; clone size: NA; V gene: TRBV5-6; D gene: TRBD1; CDR3 DNA: TGTGCCAGCAGTTATGGACAGGGAAACTACGAGCAGTACTTC; CDR3 protein: CASSYGQGNYEQYF
CDR3 length: 15; J gene: TRBJ1-3; clone size: NA; V gene: TRBV3-1; D gene: NA; CDR3 DNA: TGTGCCAGCAGCCCCTATCTCCTGGGGGGAAACACCATATATTTT; CDR3 protein: CASSPYLLGGNTIYF
CDR3 length: 15; J gene: TRBJ2-6; clone size: few; V gene: TRBV11-2; D gene: TRBD1; CDR3 DNA: TGTGGGACCGTGACAGGGCCCTCTGGGGCCAACGTCCTGACTTTC; CDR3 protein: CGTVTGPSGANVLTF
CDR3 length: 14; J gene: TRBJ2-4; clone size: NA; V gene: TRBV15; D gene: NA; CDR3 DNA: TGTGCCACCCGATCGGTCTTAGCCAAAAACATTCAGTACTTC; CDR3 protein: CATRSVLAKNIQYF
CDR3 length: 12; J gene: TRBJ1-2; clone size: few; V gene: TRBV4-1; D gene: TRBD1; CDR3 DNA: TGCGCCAGCAGCCAATCGACAGGGGCCCACACCTTC; CDR3 protein: CASSQSTGAHTF
CDR3 length: 14; J gene: TRBJ2-7; clone size: few; V gene: TRBV3-1; D gene: TRBD1; CDR3 DNA: TGTGCCAGCAGCACCCCGGGACAGAGTTACGAGCAGTACTTC; CDR3 protein: CASSTPGQSYEQYF
CDR3 length: 17; J gene: TRBJ1-1; clone size: many; V gene: TRBV3-1; D gene: TRBD1; CDR3 DNA: TGTGCCAGCAGCCAAGGACAGGGAAGGAGTGGGAACACTGAAGCTTTCTTT; CDR3 protein: CASSQGQGRSGNTEAFF
CDR3 length: 16; J gene: TRBJ1-6; clone size: few; V gene: TRBV9; D gene: NA; CDR3 DNA: TGTGCCAGCAGCGTAGCTACGTCAGGGGTTGGTTCACCCCTCCACTTT; CDR3 protein: CASSVATSGVGSPLHF
CDR3 length: 14; J gene: TRBJ2-4; clone size: NA; V gene: TRBV7-2; D gene: NA; CDR3 DNA: TGTGCCAGCAGCTTAGGATCCCAAAAAAACATTCAGTACTTC; CDR3 protein: CASSLGSQKNIQYF
CDR3 length: 14; J gene: TRBJ1-5; clone size: many; V gene: TRBV6-2/TRBV6-3; D gene: NA; CDR3 DNA: TGTGCCAGCAGTTACCGCGGGATAGGTCAGCCCCAGCATTTT; CDR3 protein: CASSYRGIGQPQHF
CDR3 length: 14; J gene: TRBJ1-1; clone size: many; V gene: TRBV5-1; D gene: TRBD1; CDR3 DNA: TGCGCCAGCAGCTTGACAGGGGTGAACACTGAAGCTTTCTTT; CDR3 protein: CASSLTGVNTEAFF
CDR3 length: 13; J gene: TRBJ1-3; clone size: many; V gene: TRBV4-1; D gene: NA; CDR3 DNA: TGCGCCGGGTCCGACATGACTGGAAACACCATATATTTT; CDR3 protein: CAGSDMTGNTIYF
CDR3 length: 16; J gene: TRBJ2-3; clone size: many; V gene: TRBV6-6; D gene: NA; CDR3 DNA: TGTGCCAGCAGTTTCAGGCCTCCCCAGGGCACAGATACGCAGTATTTT; CDR3 protein: CASSFRPPQGTDTQYF
CDR3 length: 15; J gene: TRBJ2-1; clone size: few; V gene: TRBV6-6; D gene: TRBD2; CDR3 DNA: TGTGCCAGCAGTCCCTTGCGGGGGGGTTACAATGAGCAGTTCTTC; CDR3 protein: CASSPLRGGYNEQFF
CDR3 length: 17; J gene: TRBJ1-6; clone size: few; V gene: TRBV6-5; D gene: NA; CDR3 DNA: TGTGCCAGCAGTTACTCTACCGAAGGCTCCTATAATTCACCCCTCCACTTT; CDR3 protein: CASSYSTEGSYNSPLHF
CDR3 length: 15; J gene: TRBJ2-1; clone size: NA; V gene: TRBV5-8; D gene: TRBD2; CDR3 DNA: TGTGCCAGCAACCCGACTAGCGGGGTATACAATGAGCAGTTCTTC; CDR3 protein: CASNPTSGVYNEQFF
CDR3 length: 15; J gene: TRBJ2-5; clone size: NA; V gene: TRBV18; D gene: NA; CDR3 DNA: TGTGCCAGCTCACCACAGCCAACGTACCAAGAGACCCAGTACTTC; CDR3 protein: CASSPQPTYQETQYF
CDR3 length: 12; J gene: TRBJ2-3; clone size: many; V gene: TRBV11-2; D gene: NA; CDR3 DNA: TGTGCCAGCGGCCAGGGGACAGATACGCAGTATTTT; CDR3 protein: CASGQGTDTQYF
CDR3 length: 16; J gene: TRBJ2-2; clone size: NA; V gene: TRBV4-1; D gene: TRBD2; CDR3 DNA: TGCGCCAGCCTAAGCCGGTTAGCGGGAGCCACCGGGGAGCTGTTTTTT; CDR3 protein: CASLSRLAGATGELFF
CDR3 length: 14; J gene: TRBJ2-5; clone size: many; V gene: TRBV20-1; D gene: NA; CDR3 DNA: TGCAGTGCTAGAGATCAACAGGGCAGAGAGACCCAGTACTTC; CDR3 protein: CSARDQQGRETQYF
CDR3 length: 14; J gene: TRBJ1-1; clone size: NA; V gene: TRBV7-2; D gene: TRBD1; CDR3 DNA: TGTGCCAGCAGCTTCGGACAGGGGGGAACTGAAGCTTTCTTT; CDR3 protein: CASSFGQGGTEAFF
CDR3 length: 14; J gene: TRBJ2-3; clone size: many; V gene: TRBV2; D gene: NA; CDR3 DNA: TGTGCCAGCAGACGCGGGGAGAGCACAGATACGCAGTATTTT; CDR3 protein: CASRRGESTDTQYF
CDR3 length: 20; J gene: TRBJ2-1; clone size: many; V gene: TRBV11-2; D gene: TRBD2; CDR3 DNA: TGTGCCAGCAGCTTTAGGTGGACTAGCGGGGGCCTTAGCTCCTACAATGAGCAGTTCTTC; CDR3 protein: CASSFRWTSGGLSSYNEQFF
CDR3 length: 17; J gene: TRBJ2-5; clone size: few; V gene: TRBV3-1; D gene: TRBD2; CDR3 DNA: TGTGCCAGCAGCCAAGATCCTCCGGGGGGGATAAGTGAGACCCAGTACTTC; CDR3 protein: CASSQDPPGGISETQYF
CDR3 length: 18; J gene: TRBJ2-7; clone size: many; V gene: TRBV5-4; D gene: NA; CDR3 DNA: TGTGCCAGCAGCTTGAAGTTTGGTATGGGAGAAGGCTACGGAGAGCAGTACTTC; CDR3 protein: CASSLKFGMGEGYGEQYF
CDR3 length: 15; J gene: TRBJ1-1; clone size: NA; V gene: TRBV5-6; D gene: TRBD1; CDR3 DNA: TGTGCCAGCAGCACACAGGGGGCGCCGGGGACTGAAGCTTTCTTT; CDR3 protein: CASSTQGAPGTEAFF
CDR3 length: 18; J gene: TRBJ2-7; clone size: few; V gene: TRBV28; D gene: NA; CDR3 DNA: TGTGCCAGCAGTAGCGGGCAGGGTGTTTGGGCCGACCGTTACGAGCAGTACTTC; CDR3 protein: CASSSGQGVWADRYEQYF
CDR3 length: 11; J gene: TRBJ2-1; clone size: many; V gene: TRBV11-3; D gene: NA; CDR3 DNA: TGTGCCAGCAGCCCCGGGAGTGAGCAGTTCTTC; CDR3 protein: CASSPGSEQFF
CDR3 length: 11; J gene: TRBJ1-1; clone size: many; V gene: TRBV7-8; D gene: NA; CDR3 DNA: TGTGCCAGCAGCTTGAACACTGAAGCTTTCTTT; CDR3 protein: CASSLNTEAFF
CDR3 length: 15; J gene: TRBJ2-1; clone size: many; V gene: TRBV9; D gene: NA; CDR3 DNA: TGTGCCAGCAGCGACGGGGCGGGGGCTCACAATGAGCAGTTCTTC; CDR3 protein: CASSDGAGAHNEQFF
CDR3 length: 17; J gene: TRBJ2-3; clone size: few; V gene: TRBV12-3/TRBV12-4; D gene: TRBD2; CDR3 DNA: TGTGCCAGCAGTTCCTCAGCGGGGCGATCTAGCACAGATACGCAGTATTTT; CDR3 protein: CASSSSAGRSSTDTQYF
CDR3 length: 16; J gene: TRBJ2-7; clone size: many; V gene: TRBV4-1; D gene: TRBD1; CDR3 DNA: TGCGCCAGCAGCCAGCATGCGGGGACAGGAAGGTACGAGCAGTACTTC; CDR3 protein: CASSQHAGTGRYEQYF
CDR3 length: 13; J gene: TRBJ1-4; clone size: many; V gene: TRBV11-2; D gene: NA; CDR3 DNA: TGTGCCAGCAGCTTCAGTTACGAAGGAAAACTGTTTTTT; CDR3 protein: CASSFSYEGKLFF
CDR3 length: 15; J gene: TRBJ1-1; clone size: NA; V gene: TRBV12-3/TRBV12-4; D gene: TRBD1; CDR3 DNA: TGTGCCAGCAGCTACACCCGACAGGGGTGGACTGAAGCTTTCTTT; CDR3 protein: CASSYTRQGWTEAFF
CDR3 length: 16; J gene: TRBJ2-5; clone size: few; V gene: TRBV11-3; D gene: TRBD2; CDR3 DNA: TGTGCCAGCAGCTTAGGCTTGACTAGCGGGGAAGAGACCCAGTACTTC; CDR3 protein: CASSLGLTSGEETQYF